This T cell receptor (beta chain) was recorded in a study of blood T cell repertoires in COVID-19. Authors' methods: The authors estimated nucleated cell counts from reference gene primer amplification. Measured with immunoSEQ multiplex PCR; TCRdb has only the in-frame clones, and not every one. The D gene and trimming were derived from the DNA, and the V and J assignments and clone size from that table. The sample contains about 93,000 clones, roughly 90% of which appear only once. V was clipped by 0 bases and J by 2 bases; unmatched bases: 4. This CDR3 contains 16 residues. Germline assignment: CDR1 LGHNA and CDR2 YSLEER.

Material: peripheral blood. The source of this sequence is a human donor with active COVID-19. The donor label of this sample is uncertain. The chain joins TRBV4-3 to TRBJ1-5, with 7 bases identical to TRBD1. The CDR3 nucleotides read TGCGCCAGCAGCCAAGAAGGGGGCTCGGGCAATCAGCCCCAGCATTTT. Protein product: CASSQEGGSGNQPQHF.